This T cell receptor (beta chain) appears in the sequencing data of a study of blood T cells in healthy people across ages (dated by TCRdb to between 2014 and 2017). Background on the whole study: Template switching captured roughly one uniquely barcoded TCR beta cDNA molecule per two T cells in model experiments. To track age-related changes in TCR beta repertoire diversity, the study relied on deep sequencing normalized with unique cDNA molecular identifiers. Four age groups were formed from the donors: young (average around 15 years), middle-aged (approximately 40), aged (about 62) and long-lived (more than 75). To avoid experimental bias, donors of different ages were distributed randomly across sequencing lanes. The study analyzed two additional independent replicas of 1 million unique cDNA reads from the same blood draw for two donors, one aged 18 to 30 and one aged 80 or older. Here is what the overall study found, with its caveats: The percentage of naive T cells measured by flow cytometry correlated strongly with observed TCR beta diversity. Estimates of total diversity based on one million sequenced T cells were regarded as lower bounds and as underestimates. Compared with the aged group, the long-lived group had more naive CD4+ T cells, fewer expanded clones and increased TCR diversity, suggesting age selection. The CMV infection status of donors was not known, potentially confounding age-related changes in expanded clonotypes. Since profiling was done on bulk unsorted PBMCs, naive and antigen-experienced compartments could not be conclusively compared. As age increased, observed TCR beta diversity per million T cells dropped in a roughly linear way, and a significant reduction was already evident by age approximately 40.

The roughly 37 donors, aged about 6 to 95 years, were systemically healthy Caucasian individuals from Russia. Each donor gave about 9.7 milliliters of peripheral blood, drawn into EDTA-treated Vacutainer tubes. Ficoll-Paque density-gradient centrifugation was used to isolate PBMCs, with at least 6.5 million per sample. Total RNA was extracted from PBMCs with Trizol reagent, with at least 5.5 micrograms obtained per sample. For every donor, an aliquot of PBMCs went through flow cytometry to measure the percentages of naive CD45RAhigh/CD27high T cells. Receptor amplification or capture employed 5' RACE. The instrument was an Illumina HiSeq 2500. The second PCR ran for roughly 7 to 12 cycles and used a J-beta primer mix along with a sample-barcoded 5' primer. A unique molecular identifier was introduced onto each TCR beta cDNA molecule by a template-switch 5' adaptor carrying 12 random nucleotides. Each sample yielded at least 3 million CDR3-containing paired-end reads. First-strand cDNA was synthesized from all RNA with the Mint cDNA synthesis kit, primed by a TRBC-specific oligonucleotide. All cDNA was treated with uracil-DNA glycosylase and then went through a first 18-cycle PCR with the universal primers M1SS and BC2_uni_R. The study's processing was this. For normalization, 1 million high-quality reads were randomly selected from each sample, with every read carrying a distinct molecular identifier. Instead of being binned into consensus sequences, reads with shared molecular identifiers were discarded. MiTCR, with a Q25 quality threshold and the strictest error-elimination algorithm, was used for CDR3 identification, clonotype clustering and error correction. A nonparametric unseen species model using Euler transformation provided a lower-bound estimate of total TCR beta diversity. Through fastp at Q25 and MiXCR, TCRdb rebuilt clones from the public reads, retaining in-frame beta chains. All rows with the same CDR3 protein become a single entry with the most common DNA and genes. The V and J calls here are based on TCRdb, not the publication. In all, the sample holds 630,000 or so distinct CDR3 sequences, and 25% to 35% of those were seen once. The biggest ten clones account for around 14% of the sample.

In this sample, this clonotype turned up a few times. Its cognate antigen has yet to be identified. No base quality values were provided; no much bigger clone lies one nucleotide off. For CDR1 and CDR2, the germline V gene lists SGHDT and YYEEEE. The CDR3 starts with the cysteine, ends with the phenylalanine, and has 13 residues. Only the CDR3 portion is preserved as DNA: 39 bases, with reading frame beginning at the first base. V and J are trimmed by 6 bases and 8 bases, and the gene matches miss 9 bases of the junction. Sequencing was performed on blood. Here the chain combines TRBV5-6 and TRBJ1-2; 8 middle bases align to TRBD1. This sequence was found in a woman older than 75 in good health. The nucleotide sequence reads TGTGCCAGCAAGCTGACAGGGGCGTCCGGCTACACCTTC. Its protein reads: CASKLTGASGYTF.